The 16 T cell receptor beta chains below all came from one sample that was sequenced in a study of blood T cell repertoires in COVID-19. The protocol was immunoSEQ multiplex PCR, while the TCRdb copy is restricted to in-frame clones and leaves out a portion. The profile shows 650,000 to 800,000 clones, about 90% of them singletons. The sample taken for sequencing was peripheral blood. Source of these receptors: a woman between 18 and 29 years old with acute or convalescent COVID-19.

This chain links TRBV19 with TRBJ2-3, with 9 bases fitting TRBD1. The junction had 6 bases not matched to a gene; V was cut back by 3 bases and J by 5 bases. The length of the CDR3 is 15 residues. The germline V gene encodes CDR1 LNHDA and CDR2 SQIVND (reference sequence). The CDR3: CASSISGQGKDTQYF. For the CDR3, the DNA is TGTGCCAGTAGTATTTCCGGACAGGGGAAAGATACGCAGTATTTT.

Only one count was recorded for this clone. The rearrangement joins TRBV7-8 to TRBJ2-7, with TRBD2 as a possible D gene (5 bases). The CDR3 is 14 residues long. With 4 bases removed from V and 7 bases from J, the gap between germline ends came to 17 bases. Germline CDR1 reads SGHVS; CDR2 reads FQNEAQ. The CDR3 protein is CASSSRQDYREQYF. The CDR3 bases are TGTGCCAGCAGCTCCCGACAAGACTACAGAGAGCAGTACTTC.

This chain links TRBV9 with TRBJ2-6; no firm D call. V lost 0 bases to trimming and J lost 1 base, with 5 bases between them. The CDR3 has 15 residues. Looked up from germline, CDR1 is SGDLS and CDR2 is YYNGEE. The CDR3 loop reads CASSVGLSGANVLTF. The CDR3 nucleotides are TGTGCCAGCAGCGTAGGACTTTCTGGGGCCAACGTCCTGACTTTC.

The chain combines TRBV24-1 with TRBJ1-2; 9 nucleotides align to TRBD1. Trimming removed 4 bases from V and 6 bases from J; junction bases left unmatched: 5. CDR3 length: 14 amino acids. In germline, CDR1 is KGHDR, CDR2 SFDVKD. CDR3 in amino acids: CATSDPGTGNGYTF. The CDR3 region has the DNA TGTGCCACCAGTGACCCTGGGACAGGGAATGGCTACACCTTC.

The chain couples TRBV4-2 to TRBJ1-1; D perhaps matches TRBD1 (5 bases). The CDR3 is 14 residues long. Germline V gene lookup returns CDR1 LGHNA and CDR2 YNFKEQ. The germline V and J ends were trimmed by 8 bases and 4 bases, with 17 bases remaining between them. The chain's CDR3 is CASGAGSPGTEAFF. CDR3 nucleotides: TGTGCCAGCGGGGCAGGGTCCCCGGGCACTGAAGCTTTCTTT.

The chain links TRBV2 to TRBJ2-3; the D gene is possibly TRBD2 (7 bases). V lost 4 bases to trimming and J lost 6 bases, with 17 bases between them. The CDR3 sequence is 15 residues long. Germline values: CDR1 SNHLY, CDR2 FYNNEI. The chain's CDR3 is CASSGGGSGVDTQYF. CDR3 coding DNA: TGTGCCAGCAGTGGAGGGGGGAGCGGGGTGGATACGCAGTATTTT.

This clone was counted once. The chain employs TRBV11-2 and TRBJ1-2, with TRBD1 matching over 10 bases. The CDR3 totals 14 residues. Germline V gene lookup returns CDR1 SGHAT and CDR2 FQNNGV. V lost 5 bases, J lost 8 bases, and 8 bases stayed unmatched. The DNA of the CDR3 is TGTGCCAGCAGCCGCGACAGGGGGCTTTACGGCTACACCTTC. Its protein product is CASSRDRGLYGYTF.

J is TRBJ2-3 and V is TRBV7-9; D unresolved. Per germline, CDR1 SEHNR and CDR2 FQNEAQ (reference sequence). The CDR3 runs to 14 residues. The germline V and J ends were trimmed by 1 base and 2 bases, with 7 bases remaining between them. The DNA of the CDR3 is TGTGCCAGCAGCTTAGGCCAGAACACAGATACGCAGTATTTT. Translation gives CASSLGQNTDTQYF.

This clone has only a few counts. CDR3 residues: CASGFTGGSSSNQPQHF. The CDR3 DNA reads TGTGCTAGTGGTTTTACAGGGGGCTCAAGTAGCAATCAGCCCCAGCATTTT. The chain couples TRBV12-5 to TRBJ1-5; 9 bases fit TRBD1. CDR3 length: 17 residues. Germline loops: CDR1 LGHNT, CDR2 FRNRAP. With 3 bases clipped from V and 0 bases from J, the junction kept 6 bases outside the gene matches.

The rearrangement uses TRBV3-1 (or the pseudogene TRBV3-2) and TRBJ2-7; D remains unclear. Germline CDR1 is LGHDT and CDR2 is YNNKEL (reference sequence). V dropped 3 bases and J dropped 5 bases, with 5 bases sitting between them. There are 11 residues in the CDR3. DNA for the CDR3: TGTGCCAGCAGCCATATAGACGAGCAGTACTTC. It translates to CASSHIDEQYF.

This CDR3 is CSARDQGALHF. CDR3 DNA: TGCAGTGCTAGAGATCAAGGGGCCCTCCACTTT. The chain employs TRBV20-1 and TRBJ1-6; weak D call: TRBD1 (5 bases). Germline CDR1 reads DFQATT; CDR2 reads SNEGSKA (reference sequence). There are 11 residues in the CDR3. Between the trimmed V and J ends, which lost 0 bases and 14 bases, there was a span of 8 bases.

This chain joins TRBV5-1 and TRBJ1-6; D might be TRBD1 (6 bases). This CDR3 region has 16 residues. Trimming cost V 4 bases and J 0 bases, with 11 bases left between them. Germline V CDR1 and CDR2: SGHRS, YFSETQ. CDR3 bases: TGCGCCAGCAGCCTACCGGACAGCTCCTATAATTCACCCCTCCACTTT. Residues: CASSLPDSSYNSPLHF.

This sequence joins TRBV6-5 and TRBJ2-1; TRBD2 might be the D (5 bases). The CDR3 totals 14 residues. CDR1 is MNHEY and CDR2 is SVGAGI in the germline V gene. Trimming removed 7 bases at V and 8 bases at J, with 18 bases between. The CDR3 reads CASNPGRSGDEQFF. For the CDR3, the DNA is TGTGCCAGCAACCCCGGACGGTCCGGGGATGAGCAGTTCTTC.

CDR3 protein: CASSRDETGQNGYTF. The CDR3 bases are TGTGCCAGCAGCAGGGACGAGACAGGACAAAATGGCTACACCTTC. The J gene is TRBJ1-2, the V gene TRBV7-2, with D tentatively TRBD1 (6 bases). The CDR3 totals 15 residues. Trimming shortened V by 5 bases and J by 6 bases, and 19 bases separated the two germline ends. The germline V gene has CDR1 SGHTA and CDR2 FQGNSA.

The gene calls are TRBV29-1 and TRBJ1-5, with 9 bases fitting TRBD1. The CDR3 has 13 residues. Germline CDR1 SQVTM, CDR2 ANQGSEA. The ends lost 4 bases at V and 7 bases at J; junction bases unmatched: 5. This CDR3 reads CSVATGGVQPQHF. The DNA for the CDR3 is TGCAGCGTTGCTACAGGGGGCGTGCAGCCCCAGCATTTT.

The V gene is TRBV11-2, the J gene TRBJ1-4, with D possibly being TRBD1 (5 bases). The CDR3 is 16 amino acids. V was trimmed by 4 bases and J by 2 bases, leaving 14 bases between them. CDR1 and CDR2 (germline): SGHAT, FQNNGV. The CDR3 loop reads CASSWQGGATNEKLFF. CDR3 nucleotides: TGTGCCAGCAGCTGGCAGGGAGGAGCGACTAATGAAAAACTGTTTTTT.